These 7 T cell receptor delta chains originate from one sample sequenced in a study of Vδ1+ human thymocytes. Findings and limits, study-wide: Thymic TRG and TRD repertoires appeared highly polyclonal, with Gaussian CDR3 length distributions.

Antigens of these TCRs are unknown. Extracted RNA was reverse transcribed into cDNA. CDR3 amplicons came from multiplex PCR with pooled V-gene forward and constant-region reverse primers. TCRdb reanalyzed the multiplex PCR reads using CATT. Among about 73,000 delta-chain clones listed, around 35% were seen once. Sequencing used Vdelta1+ gamma-delta thymocytes from the thymus. As for subset: FACS-sorted CD3+ TCRalphabeta- TCRVdelta1+ TCRVdelta2- thymocytes. These receptors were taken from a boy younger than two who had congenital heart surgery.

The chain employs TRDV1 and TRDJ1, with D maybe TRDD3 (6 bases). Germline CDR1 and CDR2: TSWWSYY and QGS. This CDR3 has 19 amino acids. Deletions cut 0 bases from V and 0 bases from J, with 20 bases between. The CDR3 coding sequence is TGTGCTCTTGGGGAACTAGACCGTTTGGGGGTTCCGTACACCGATAAACTCATCTTT. It translates to CALGELDRLGVPYTDKLIF.

This clone was seen a handful of times. This chain joins TRDV1 and TRDJ1; 10 positions agree with TRDD3. The CDR3 totals 22 residues. The germline gives CDR1 TSWWSYY, CDR2 QGS. Germline trimming cut 3 bases from V and 5 bases from J; bases unmatched to any gene: 27. This chain's CDR3 is CALGDYPFPLYWGIPRLDKLIF. CDR3 nucleotides: TGTGCTCTTGGGGACTATCCCTTCCCCCTATACTGGGGGATCCCTCGATTGGATAAACTCATCTTT.

The V and J genes are TRDV1 and TRDJ1, with 12 nucleotides matching TRDD3. V lost 5 bases, J lost 0 bases, and 25 bases stayed unmatched. CDR3 length: 23 residues. Germline loops: CDR1 TSWWSYY, CDR2 QGS. The CDR3, as DNA: TGTGCTCTTGGGCACTCAGGCCTTCCCAATGTACTGGGGGATACTCTGTACACCGATAAACTCATCTTT. It yields the protein CALGHSGLPNVLGDTLYTDKLIF.

The chain is built from TRDV1 and TRDJ1, with TRDD3 matching 9 bases. The J segment lost 2 bases and the V segment lost 0 bases, leaving 25 bases of the junction unmatched. The germline V gene has CDR1 TSWWSYY and CDR2 QGS. The CDR3 covers 23 residues. As DNA, the CDR3 is TGTGCTCTTGGGGAACTAGTCTGGATCCCCAACTTCCAACCTACTGGGGGAACCGATAAACTCATCTTT. Its protein product is CALGELVWIPNFQPTGGTDKLIF.

The chain recombines TRDV1 with TRDJ1; tentative D call: TRDD3 (5 bases). The V gene lost 5 bases and the J gene lost 0 bases, with 25 bases spanning the gap. This CDR3 has 19 amino acids. Germline-derived CDR1 and CDR2 are TSWWSYY and QGS. In DNA, the CDR3 is TGTGCTCTTGGGAACTTAACACGGAGGGGACTCAAGTACACCGATAAACTCATCTTT. It yields the protein CALGNLTRRGLKYTDKLIF.

This clone was seen more than once but under ten times. The chain has TRDV2 and TRDJ1; 8 bases fit TRDD3. V was pared by 3 bases and J by 2 bases, with 16 bases of the junction left unmatched. Germline V CDR1 and CDR2: GEAIGNYY, EKD. The CDR3 loop spans 18 amino acids. The CDR3 coding sequence is TGTGCCTGTGACCAAACTTGGCGGGATACGCGTTGGACCGATAAACTCATCTTT. It encodes CACDQTWRDTRWTDKLIF.

Comment on this clone: One junction end disagrees with the germline gene, perhaps due to a read error. The genes are TRDV2 and TRDJ1; 13 bases align to TRDD3. The CDR3 extends over 22 amino acids. In germline, CDR1 is GEAIGNYY, CDR2 EKD. For the CDR3, the DNA is TGTGCCTGTGCCACCGGCCCAGCCCCTCTTACTGGGGGATACGCGTACACCTATAAACTCATCTTT. As protein: CACATGPAPLTGGYAYTYKLIF.